The rows below give T cell receptor beta chains drawn from one sample of a study of PD-L1 blockade in urothelial cancer. Profiling relied on immunoSEQ multiplex PCR, and the TCRdb table lists in-frame clones only, not all of them. The sample lists approximately 120,000 clones, roughly 86% seen once, with 2.4% in the top ten. The sequences come from PBMCs, collected around atezolizumab (anti-PD-L1) treatment. These TCRs come from a man over 45 with urothelial cancer. CDR3s include the opening cysteine and the closing phenylalanine or tryptophan. The order of the fields is clone size, D gene, J gene, V gene, CDR3 DNA, CDR3 protein. A D gene is named only where the DNA matches it firmly. Clone size is given for some rows only: seen once, a few or many times, or a class if the clone is expanded.

clone size: -
D gene: -
J gene: TRBJ1-2
V gene: TRBV15
CDR3 DNA: TGTGCCACCAGCAGAGACAGGGGTAACTATGGCTACACCTTC
CDR3 protein: CATSRDRGNYGYTF

clone size: -
D gene: -
J gene: TRBJ2-7
V gene: TRBV27
CDR3 DNA: TGTGCCAGCAGTTTAACATTTCTAGCTGGAGCGTACGAGCAGTACTTC
CDR3 protein: CASSLTFLAGAYEQYF

clone size: -
D gene: TRBD2
J gene: TRBJ2-4
V gene: TRBV2
CDR3 DNA: TGTGCCAGCAGTCCAGCGGGAGGGGTAAACATTCAGTACTTC
CDR3 protein: CASSPAGGVNIQYF

clone size: -
D gene: TRBD2
J gene: TRBJ2-1
V gene: TRBV9
CDR3 DNA: TGTGCCAGCAACACATTAGCGGGAGAAGGGGAGCAGTTCTTC
CDR3 protein: CASNTLAGEGEQFF

clone size: -
D gene: -
J gene: TRBJ2-3
V gene: TRBV4-1
CDR3 DNA: TGCGCCAGCAGCCAAGCAAAGGGGCTCTTATTGCGGTATTTT
CDR3 protein: CASSQAKGLLLRYF

clone size: -
D gene: -
J gene: TRBJ2-7
V gene: TRBV11-2
CDR3 DNA: TGTGCCAGCAGCTTAGAGTATCAGCGGCCAGCCTACGAGCAGTACTTC
CDR3 protein: CASSLEYQRPAYEQYF

clone size: -
D gene: -
J gene: TRBJ2-3
V gene: TRBV7-9
CDR3 DNA: TGTGCCAGCAGCTCCAACATTGTAGGAGTGGGAGATACGCAGTATTTT
CDR3 protein: CASSSNIVGVGDTQYF

clone size: -
D gene: TRBD1
J gene: TRBJ1-1
V gene: TRBV6-6
CDR3 DNA: TGTGCCACCATTACAGGGGGCGCGGGGTTGAACACTGAAGCTTTCTTT
CDR3 protein: CATITGGAGLNTEAFF

clone size: few
D gene: TRBD1
J gene: TRBJ2-7
V gene: TRBV28
CDR3 DNA: TGTGCCAGCAGTTCTCCGGGACAGGGACACTACGAGCAGTACTTC
CDR3 protein: CASSSPGQGHYEQYF

clone size: -
D gene: -
J gene: TRBJ2-7
V gene: TRBV28
CDR3 DNA: TGTGCCAGCACCGCCGGAGGGGACAGTGATCGCGAGCAGTACTTC
CDR3 protein: CASTAGGDSDREQYF

clone size: -
D gene: -
J gene: TRBJ2-1
V gene: TRBV28
CDR3 DNA: TGTGCCAGCAGGTCATCCGGGAGAGCTCTAGAAAGGCAGTTCTTC
CDR3 protein: CASRSSGRALERQFF

clone size: once
D gene: -
J gene: TRBJ2-7
V gene: TRBV7-9
CDR3 DNA: TGTGCCAGCAGCTTCAGCTACGAGCAGTACTTC
CDR3 protein: CASSFSYEQYF

clone size: -
D gene: -
J gene: TRBJ2-3
V gene: TRBV6-6
CDR3 DNA: TGTGCCAGCAGTCGCCGACAGGATACAGATACGCAGTATTTT
CDR3 protein: CASSRRQDTDTQYF

clone size: -
D gene: TRBD2
J gene: TRBJ2-3
V gene: TRBV29-1
CDR3 DNA: TGCAGCGTTCCTCTAGCGGGGCTCACAGATACGCAGTATTTT
CDR3 protein: CSVPLAGLTDTQYF

clone size: -
D gene: -
J gene: TRBJ1-6
V gene: TRBV18
CDR3 DNA: TGTGCCAGCTCACCAGCGGATCTGAACTCACCCCTCCACTTT
CDR3 protein: CASSPADLNSPLHF

clone size: -
D gene: TRBD2
J gene: TRBJ2-3
V gene: TRBV4-2
CDR3 DNA: TGTGCCAGCAGCCAAGAAGTTGGGACTAGGAGGTTAAGCACAGATACGCAGTATTTT
CDR3 protein: CASSQEVGTRRLSTDTQYF

clone size: -
D gene: -
J gene: TRBJ2-3
V gene: TRBV18
CDR3 DNA: TGTGCCAGCTCACCGGAGCTACCGGGCACAGATACGCAGTATTTT
CDR3 protein: CASSPELPGTDTQYF

clone size: -
D gene: TRBD2
J gene: TRBJ2-1
V gene: TRBV5-1
CDR3 DNA: TGCGCCAGCAGCGGGGGACTAGCGGGAGACTACAATGAGCAGTTCTTC
CDR3 protein: CASSGGLAGDYNEQFF

clone size: -
D gene: -
J gene: TRBJ1-2
V gene: TRBV14
CDR3 DNA: TGTGCCAGCAGCCACAACAGGGATAACTATGGCTACACCTTC
CDR3 protein: CASSHNRDNYGYTF

clone size: -
D gene: -
J gene: TRBJ2-3
V gene: TRBV29-1
CDR3 DNA: TGCAGCGCCCGGTCATATAGCACAGATACGCAGTATTTT
CDR3 protein: CSARSYSTDTQYF

clone size: -
D gene: TRBD1
J gene: TRBJ1-1
V gene: TRBV2
CDR3 DNA: TGTGCCAGCAGATCGAACAGGGGGCTGGAAGCTTTCTTT
CDR3 protein: CASRSNRGLEAFF

clone size: -
D gene: -
J gene: TRBJ2-2
V gene: TRBV9
CDR3 DNA: TGTGCCAGCAGCGTAGAAAGCATTCTCGCCGGGGAGCTGTTTTTT
CDR3 protein: CASSVESILAGELFF